The rows below give T cell receptor beta chains drawn from one sample of a study of patients and donors after allogeneic stem cell transplantation. TCRdb reprocessed the RT-PCR reads via MiXCR and lists one record per CDR3 protein. The data hold about a million distinct CDR3 sequences, with approximately 19% observed a single time. Material for sequencing was blood, either unsorted or a sorted T cell fraction (not recorded which). These receptors originate from a human donor who was either an allogeneic HSCT recipient or a stem cell or donor lymphocyte infusion donor (not recorded which). It is not recorded whose cells these are; they may come from a transplant donor. Each CDR3 is given with its conserved first and last residue. The D gene is left open where the match is weak. Only some rows state a clone size, as once, few, many or a class for expanded clones.

>many|TRBJ2-7|TRBV4-2|TRBD2
TGTGCCAGCAGCCAAGATTCTAGCGGGAACTCCTACGAGCAGTACTTC
CASSQDSSGNSYEQYF
>NA|TRBJ1-4|TRBV25-1|NA
TGTGCCAGCAGCGATTACACCGCAACTAATGAAAAACTGTTTTTT
CASSDYTATNEKLFF
>NA|TRBJ2-5|TRBV20-1|TRBD2
TGCAGAAAGAGGGAGCGGGATTGTGTGCGAGAGACCCAGTACTTC
CRKRERDCVRETQYF
>few|TRBJ2-7|TRBV19|TRBD1
TGTGCCAGTAGTGAGGGGACAGGCGAGCAGTACTTC
CASSEGTGEQYF
>NA|TRBJ1-2|TRBV6-1|TRBD1
TGTGCCAGCAGTCCAACGGGGACAGGGAATAATGGCTACACCTTC
CASSPTGTGNNGYTF
>few|TRBJ1-2|TRBV2|NA
TGTGCCAGTATAACAAGAACTGGGAACTTGAACTATGGCTACACCTTC
CASITRTGNLNYGYTF
>few|TRBJ2-7|TRBV20-1|NA
TGCAGTGCTAGAGATCTAAATAGCCGCCCCTACGAGCAGTACTTC
CSARDLNSRPYEQYF
>few|TRBJ1-2|TRBV12-3/TRBV12-4|NA
TGTGCCAGCAGTTTATTCGGTGCAAACTATGGCTACACCTTC
CASSLFGANYGYTF
>NA|TRBJ1-2|TRBV19|NA
TGTGCCAGTAGTCTTACCCGGTGGTACACCTTC
CASSLTRWYTF
>NA|TRBJ1-2|TRBV20-1|NA
TGCAGTGCCCGGAAGGACTATGGCTACACCTTC
CSARKDYGYTF
>few|TRBJ2-5|TRBV5-6|TRBD1
TGTGCCAGCAGCGGTGGTTACAAGGGGGCGTTTGAGACCCAGTACTTC
CASSGGYKGAFETQYF
>few|TRBJ2-7|TRBV5-1|NA
TGCGCCAGCAGCTTGGCGTCTAGCGGAGGGGGGAACTCCTACGAGCAGTACTTC
CASSLASSGGGNSYEQYF
>NA|TRBJ2-2|TRBV6-1|NA
TGTGCCAGCAGACGAGGTAGCGGCGCGAACACCGGGGAGCTGTTTTTT
CASRRGSGANTGELFF
>few|TRBJ1-4|TRBV10-3|NA
TGTGCCATCAGACCATCGGGGTCCGGTGAAAAACTGTTTTTT
CAIRPSGSGEKLFF
>NA|TRBJ2-1|TRBV4-3|NA
TGCGCCAGCAGCCAAGAAGAGCGGCAGGCCTACAATGAGCAGTTCTTC
CASSQEERQAYNEQFF
>NA|TRBJ1-5|TRBV19|TRBD1
TGTGCCAGTAGCGGGGGGACAGGGTATGGTCAGCCCCAGCATTTT
CASSGGTGYGQPQHF
>few|TRBJ2-3|TRBV20-1|NA
TGCAGTGCGGCATGGTCTCGAAGGGCAGATACGCAGTATTTT
CSAAWSRRADTQYF
>few|TRBJ2-3|TRBV4-2|NA
TGTGCCAGCAGCCAACAGGGCGAGGACACAGATACGCAGTATTTT
CASSQQGEDTDTQYF